A selection of T cell receptor beta chains follows, all from one sample in a study of T cells in Graves' hyperthyroidism and ophthalmopathy. Via MiXCR, TCRdb re-called the multiplex PCR reads, giving one row per CDR3 protein. Of around 500,000 distinct CDR3 sequences listed, about 16% are singletons. Sequencing was performed on blood. The receptors were sampled from a young woman with Graves' ophthalmopathy. CDR3s include the opening cysteine and the closing phenylalanine or tryptophan. Each record gives: D gene, V gene, J gene, clone size, CDR3 protein, CDR3 DNA. The D gene is left open where the match is weak. Rows may omit the clone size; those that give it use once, few, many or a size class.

NA	TRBV7-9	TRBJ2-1	many	CASSSSAEQFF	TGTGCCAGCAGCTCGAGCGCTGAGCAGTTCTTC
NA	TRBV7-9	TRBJ2-5	many	CASSVIGTKTQYF	TGTGCCAGTTCGGTCATTGGGACGAAGACCCAGTACTTC
NA	TRBV29-1	TRBJ2-7	many	CSVERAGTYEQYF	TGCAGCGTTGAAAGGGCAGGGACCTACGAGCAGTACTTC
TRBD2	TRBV11-1	TRBJ2-7	few	CASSFSGGSSYEQYF	TGTGCCAGCAGCTTTAGCGGGGGAAGCTCCTACGAGCAGTACTTC
NA	TRBV18	TRBJ1-3	NA	CASSPPGRGNTIYF	TGTGCCAGCTCACCACCTGGCAGAGGAAACACCATATATTTT
NA	TRBV20-1	TRBJ2-3	medium-sized	CSARDVSTDTQYF	TGCAGTGCTAGAGATGTGAGCACAGATACGCAGTATTTT
NA	TRBV10-2	TRBJ2-7	NA	CASSPAWGGYEQYF	TGCGCCAGCAGTCCGGCGTGGGGAGGCTACGAGCAGTACTTC
NA	TRBV11-2	TRBJ1-5	many	CASSSAKGLQPQHF	TGTGCCAGCAGCTCAGCTAAGGGGCTCCAGCCCCAGCATTTT
NA	TRBV29-1	TRBJ1-1	many	CSLGGGENTEAFF	TGCAGCCTCGGCGGGGGGGAGAACACTGAAGCTTTCTTT
TRBD2	TRBV7-2	TRBJ2-3	many	CASSLRVAGSSDTQYF	TGTGCCAGCAGCTTAAGGGTAGCGGGATCCTCAGATACGCAGTATTTT
NA	TRBV19	TRBJ1-2	NA	CASRGLSANYGYTF	TGTGCCAGTAGGGGACTTTCAGCTAACTATGGCTACACCTTC
NA	TRBV28	TRBJ1-3	NA	CASSLDSSSGNTIYF	TGTGCCAGCAGTTTAGACTCAAGCTCTGGAAACACCATATATTTT
NA	TRBV6-5	TRBJ2-1	few	CASSYGGNPPYNEQFF	TGTGCCAGCAGTTACGGAGGAAACCCCCCCTACAATGAGCAGTTCTTC
NA	TRBV6-1	TRBJ2-5	many	CASSLSQTQETQYF	TGTGCCAGCAGCCTCTCTCAAACCCAAGAGACCCAGTACTTC
NA	TRBV5-6	TRBJ1-1	many	CASSPRGHNTEAFF	TGTGCCAGCAGCCCCCGGGGTCACAACACTGAAGCTTTCTTT
NA	TRBV30	TRBJ2-1	many	CAWGVSSYNEQFF	TGTGCCTGGGGGGTCAGCTCCTACAATGAGCAGTTCTTC
NA	TRBV27	TRBJ2-3	NA	CASSFGQIGTDTQYF	TGTGCCAGCAGTTTTGGACAGATTGGGACAGATACGCAGTATTTT
NA	TRBV7-2	TRBJ1-5	many	CASSPDSYQPQHF	TGTGCCAGCAGCCCGGACAGCTATCAGCCCCAGCATTTT
NA	TRBV7-3	TRBJ2-1	few	CASSLTSTVLAEQFF	TGTGCCAGCAGCTTAACATCGACAGTCCTCGCTGAGCAGTTCTTC
TRBD2	TRBV11-2	TRBJ2-7	many	CASSLLAGESEQYF	TGTGCCAGCAGCCTACTAGCGGGAGAATCCGAGCAGTACTTC
NA	TRBV20-1	TRBJ1-2	NA	CSALQYRGGGYTF	TGCAGTGCTCTCCAATACCGTGGAGGAGGCTACACCTTC
NA	TRBV6-1	TRBJ2-7	many	CASSTGQFDAYEQYF	TGTGCCAGCAGTACCGGACAGTTCGACGCCTACGAGCAGTACTTC
TRBD1	TRBV5-4	TRBJ1-2	many	CASSPGQGRTYGYTF	TGTGCCAGCAGCCCAGGACAGGGGCGAACGTATGGCTACACCTTC
NA	TRBV28	TRBJ1-5	NA	CASSSPFGTPLQERGQPQHF	TGTGCCAGCAGTTCCCCCTTTGGGACACCACTCCAAGAACGAGGGCAGCCCCAGCATTTT
NA	TRBV10-3	TRBJ2-7	few	CAISRESSTSYEQYF	TGTGCCATCAGTCGCGAGAGTTCGACCTCCTACGAGCAGTACTTC
TRBD2	TRBV30	TRBJ2-5	NA	CAWSPLAGWVIETQYF	TGTGCCTGGAGTCCACTAGCGGGTTGGGTTATAGAGACCCAGTACTTC
TRBD1	TRBV6-2/TRBV6-3	TRBJ2-7	few	CASSKLGTGRWEQYF	TGTGCCAGCAGTAAACTGGGGACAGGGCGTTGGGAGCAGTACTTC
NA	TRBV20-1	TRBJ2-1	few	CSAVEWGLSSSYNEQFF	TGCAGTGCCGTAGAGTGGGGGCTTTCGAGCTCCTACAATGAGCAGTTCTTC
NA	TRBV20-1	TRBJ1-5	NA	CSAQGRVDQPQHF	TGCAGTGCCCAGGGCAGGGTAGATCAGCCCCAGCATTTT
NA	TRBV11-2	TRBJ1-1	many	CASSLEGGEAFF	TGTGCCAGCAGCTTAGAAGGGGGAGAAGCTTTCTTT
NA	TRBV20-1	TRBJ1-5	few	CSARERGQPQHF	TGCAGTGCTAGAGAGCGGGGCCAGCCCCAGCATTTT
TRBD2	TRBV20-1	TRBJ2-5	many	CSARGATSGETQYF	TGCAGTGCTAGAGGAGCGACTAGCGGGGAGACCCAGTACTTC
NA	TRBV7-3	TRBJ1-1	many	CASSLMGGKNTEAFF	TGTGCCAGCAGCTTAATGGGTGGGAAGAACACTGAAGCTTTCTTT
NA	TRBV28	TRBJ2-1	many	CASRPTSSYNEQFF	TGTGCCAGCCGACCCACAAGCTCCTACAATGAGCAGTTCTTC
TRBD2	TRBV5-1	TRBJ2-5	NA	CASSWGLAGGSGWQETQYF	TGCGCCAGCAGCTGGGGACTAGCGGGAGGGTCTGGATGGCAAGAGACCCAGTACTTC
NA	TRBV27	TRBJ2-4	many	CASRTAKVAKNIQYF	TGTGCCAGCAGGACAGCGAAAGTAGCCAAAAACATTCAGTACTTC
NA	TRBV29-1	TRBJ1-1	NA	CSADSYSTEAFF	TGCAGCGCCGACAGTTATTCCACTGAAGCTTTCTTT
TRBD1	TRBV5-6	TRBJ2-7	many	CASSLDRGTYEQYF	TGTGCCAGCAGCCTGGACAGGGGTACCTACGAGCAGTACTTC
NA	TRBV14	TRBJ1-2	NA	CASSQLFATGVYGYTF	TGTGCCAGCAGCCAGCTATTTGCCACCGGAGTCTATGGCTACACCTTC
TRBD2	TRBV5-1	TRBJ2-1	many	CASSPMTSGKSYNEQFF	TGCGCCAGCAGCCCGATGACTAGCGGGAAGTCCTACAATGAGCAGTTCTTC
NA	TRBV5-1	TRBJ2-1	many	CASRLTYNEQFF	TGCGCCAGCCGGTTAACTTACAATGAGCAGTTCTTC
NA	TRBV28	TRBJ1-2	few	CASSLFNDGGINSTF	TGTGCCAGCAGTTTATTTAACGACGGGGGGATTAACTCCACCTTC
TRBD1	TRBV28	TRBJ1-2	NA	CASSLRDRGYYGYTF	TGTGCCAGCAGTTTACGGGACAGGGGGTATTATGGCTACACCTTC
NA	TRBV11-2	TRBJ2-3	many	CASSSGPPDTQYF	TGTGCCAGCAGCTCCGGGCCCCCCGATACGCAGTATTTT